One sample yielded the 20 T cell receptor beta chains listed below, sequenced in a study of CD8 T cells in Susac syndrome. Random hexamers were used to reverse transcribe the RNA input (roughly 0.5 to 1 ug). Each CDR3 protein is one row after TCRdb ran MiXCR on the immunoSEQ multiplex PCR reads. The table includes about 300,000 distinct CDR3 sequences, about 88% detected once. The material sequenced was CD8+ T cells from PBMCs. The receptors shown here come from a human donor with multiple sclerosis.

The chain recombines TRBV29-1 with TRBJ2-7; weak D call: TRBD2 (5 bases). CDR1 is SQVTM and CDR2 is ANQGSEA in the germline V gene. The ends were cut back, 2 bases at V and 0 bases at J, with 11 bases in the middle. The CDR3 extends over 14 amino acids. The CDR3 sequence: CSVELRGPSYEQYF. Here the CDR3 DNA reads TGCAGCGTTGAACTACGAGGGCCCTCCTACGAGCAGTACTTC.

The V call is TRBV12-3 or TRBV12-4, the J call TRBJ2-1; the D is unclear. Deletions cut 1 base from V and 0 bases from J, with 10 bases between. This CDR3 is 16 amino acids long. The CDR3 loop is CASSLVGRSSYNEQFF. The CDR3 bases are TGTGCCAGCAGTTTAGTCGGCAGAAGCTCCTACAATGAGCAGTTCTTC.

V and J are TRBV4-1 and TRBJ2-3, with D perhaps matching TRBD1 or TRBD2 (5 bases each). V was pared by 0 bases and J by 0 bases, with 16 bases between. CDR3 length: 18 amino acids. CDR1 MGHRA and CDR2 YSYEKL come from the germline V gene. In DNA form, the CDR3 reads TGCGCCAGCAGCCAAGACCGCCCTGGGACGTCTAGCACAGATACGCAGTATTTT. It specifies CASSQDRPGTSSTDTQYF.

The J gene is TRBJ2-7, the V gene TRBV16; D remains ambiguous. V was clipped by 1 base and J by 2 bases, with 6 bases between them. The CDR3 covers 13 residues. Germline V CDR1 and CDR2: KGHSY, FQNENV. The DNA for the CDR3 is TGTGCCAGCAGCCAATTTCAGGCCTACGAGCAGTACTTC. Encoded protein: CASSQFQAYEQYF.

The V gene is TRBV19, the J gene TRBJ2-1; the match to TRBD2 covers 11 bases. Germline V lookup: CDR1 LNHDA, CDR2 SQIVND (reference sequence). The V and J ends lost 3 bases and 0 bases, in that order; junction bases with no gene match: 1. The CDR3 runs to 16 residues. The CDR3 spells CASSITSGSSYNEQFF. In nucleotides, the CDR3 is TGTGCCAGTAGTATTACTAGCGGGAGCTCCTACAATGAGCAGTTCTTC.

The rearrangement joins TRBV6-5 to TRBJ1-2, with a tentative D call TRBD1 (5 bases). Germline lookup yields CDR1 MNHEY and CDR2 SVGAGI. This CDR3 contains 14 residues. The ends were cut back, 5 bases at V and 3 bases at J, with 13 bases in the middle. The CDR3 sequence is CASSIIQGDYGYTF. The DNA of the CDR3 is TGTGCCAGCAGTATCATTCAGGGTGACTATGGCTACACCTTC.

The table lists this clonotype with a count of one. This rearrangement joins TRBV12-3 or TRBV12-4 to TRBJ1-2; 7 nucleotides line up with TRBD1. There are 15 residues in the CDR3. The ends lost 1 base at V and 3 bases at J; junction bases unmatched: 5. The CDR3 here is CASSLVGTEYYGYTF. CDR3 coding DNA: TGTGCCAGCAGTTTAGTTGGGACAGAGTACTATGGCTACACCTTC.

This chain links TRBV20-1 with TRBJ2-3, with 7 bases aligning to TRBD2. CDR1 is DFQATT, CDR2 SNEGSKA, per germline (reference sequence). CDR3 length equals 16 residues. Trimming removed 6 bases from V and 6 bases from J; junction bases left unmatched: 18. The CDR3 bases are TGCAGTGCGCCCCCTCTTCTAGCGGCGACTCGGGATACGCAGTATTTT. This codes for CSAPPLLAATRDTQYF.

In this sample, this clonotype turned up a few times. The V and J genes are TRBV6-2 or TRBV6-3 and TRBJ2-2, with D uncertain. Germline CDR1 is MNHEY and CDR2 is SVGEGT. The CDR3 covers 13 residues. The ends were cut back, 2 bases at V and 2 bases at J, with 3 bases in the middle. The CDR3 coding sequence is TGTGCCAGCAGTTACATCAACACCGGGGAGCTGTTTTTT. It encodes CASSYINTGELFF.

The chain carries TRBV27 and TRBJ2-7, with D hard to call. Trimming shortened V by 4 bases and J by 6 bases, and 7 bases separated the two germline ends. The CDR3 is made up of 11 amino acids. The germline gives CDR1 MNHEY, CDR2 SMNVEV (reference sequence). CDR3 sequence reads: CASSWGPEQYF. The CDR3, as DNA: TGTGCCAGCAGTTGGGGTCCCGAGCAGTACTTC.

The chain recombines TRBV27 with TRBJ2-5; 13 nucleotides match TRBD2. This CDR3 has 15 amino acids. V lost 5 bases and J lost 5; bases outside the gene matches: 5. Germline V gene data show CDR1 as MNHEY and CDR2 as SMNVEV (reference sequence). In DNA, the CDR3 is TGTGCCAGCAGTACCTCGGGACTAGCGGGGGAGACCCAGTACTTC. This sequence encodes CASSTSGLAGETQYF.

This clonotype has only one observation. V usage is TRBV3-1 and J usage is TRBJ1-2, with D perhaps matching TRBD1 (5 bases). The CDR3 covers 18 residues. Trimming removed 0 bases at V and 1 base at J, with 18 bases between. Germline CDR1 LGHDT, CDR2 YNNKEL (reference sequence). In DNA, the CDR3 is TGTGCCAGCAGCCAAGAGGGCAGGAGGGGAGCCTTTAACTATGGCTACACCTTC. Translated: CASSQEGRRGAFNYGYTF. Based on the CDR3 plus reference TRBV3-1 and TRBJ1-2, the full variable domain is DTAVSQTPKYLVTQMGNDKSIKCEQNLGHDTMYWYKQDSKKFLKIMFSYNNKELIINETVPNRFSPKSPDKAHLNLHINSLELGDSAVYFCASSQEGRRGAFNYGYTFGSGTRLTVV.

This chain connects TRBV5-7 to TRBJ1-2, with TRBD1 as a possible D gene (6 bases). Being an ORF, TRBV5-7 has a function that is uncertain. This CDR3 spans 14 amino acids. The V and J ends lost 4 bases and 5 bases respectively, with 15 bases between them. CDR3: CASSDPEGGYGYTF. In DNA form, the CDR3 reads TGTGCCAGCAGCGACCCGGAGGGGGGATATGGCTACACCTTC.

This clonotype appeared a single time. The chain has TRBV6-5 and TRBJ2-7, with D perhaps being TRBD1 or TRBD2 (6 bases each). CDR1 is MNHEY, CDR2 SVGAGI, per germline. The CDR3 loop spans 15 amino acids. V was trimmed by 5 bases and J by 3 bases, leaving 17 bases between them. Written as DNA, the CDR3 is TGTGCCAGCAGTGGGGGGCAGGGAGCTTTCTACGAGCAGTACTTC. Translated: CASSGGQGAFYEQYF.

This chain uses TRBV12-3 or TRBV12-4 with TRBJ2-5; 9 bases line up with TRBD1. Germline trimming cut 1 base from V and 4 bases from J; bases unmatched to any gene: 7. The CDR3 loop spans 16 amino acids. The CDR3 spells CASSLGGTGRGETQYF. The DNA of the CDR3 is TGTGCCAGCAGTTTAGGGGGGACAGGGAGAGGAGAGACCCAGTACTTC.

The rearrangement uses TRBV2 and TRBJ2-7, with 9 bases that match TRBD2. The length of the CDR3 is 15 residues. The germline V gene has CDR1 SNHLY and CDR2 FYNNEI. V trimming: 2 bases; J trimming: 0 bases; junction bases outside the gene matches: 2. The CDR3 loop reads CASSEHSGSSYEQYF. In DNA form, the CDR3 reads TGTGCCAGCAGTGAACATAGCGGGAGCTCCTACGAGCAGTACTTC. Supplemented by reference TRBV2 and TRBJ2-7, the full variable domain reads EPEVTQTPSHQVTQMGQEVILRCVPISNHLYFYWYRQILGQKVEFLVSFYNNEISEKSEIFDDQFSVERPDGSNFTLKIRSTKLEDSAMYFCASSEHSGSSYEQYFGPGTRLTVT.

The chain couples TRBV4-2 to TRBJ2-1; possible D gene TRBD2, 5 bases. There are 15 residues in the CDR3. V dropped 0 bases and J dropped 10 bases, with 16 bases sitting between them. Germline-derived CDR1 and CDR2 are LGHNA and YNFKEQ. The CDR3: CASSQEGVQTLEQFF. In DNA form, the CDR3 reads TGTGCCAGCAGCCAAGAGGGAGTCCAGACGCTCGAGCAGTTCTTC.

The CDR3 sequence is CASSFTGTFQETQYF. CDR3 coding DNA: TGTGCCAGCAGCTTTACCGGGACTTTCCAAGAGACCCAGTACTTC. The J gene is TRBJ2-5, the V gene TRBV7-9; D is possibly TRBD2 (6 bases). Germline V lookup: CDR1 SEHNR, CDR2 FQNEAQ (reference sequence). The CDR3 extends over 15 amino acids. Trimming pared 3 bases from V and 1 base from J, leaving 12 bases between.

The rearrangement uses TRBV7-2 and TRBJ2-1, with 9 bases matching TRBD2. This CDR3 comprises 17 residues. V shed 5 bases, J shed 5 bases, and the junction held 13 bases outside the gene matches. Germline CDR1 SGHTA, CDR2 FQGNSA. The CDR3 reads CASSRRLSGSFDNEQFF. The CDR3 DNA sequence: TGTGCCAGCAGCCGGCGTCTTAGCGGGAGTTTTGACAATGAGCAGTTCTTC.

This sequence joins TRBV15 and TRBJ2-7, with 7 bases matching TRBD2. Germline V gene lookup returns CDR1 LNHNV and CDR2 YYDKDF (reference sequence). CDR3 length equals 17 residues. Trimming at V came to 1 base and at J to 4 bases, leaving 13 bases not matched to a gene. DNA of the CDR3: TGTGCCACCAGCAGAGCCGAATCTAGCGGAACCTTTTACGAGCAGTACTTC. This gives the protein CATSRAESSGTFYEQYF.